The present entry profiles one T cell receptor beta chain with its context. What it recognizes is unknown. The method was immunoSEQ multiplex PCR; TCRdb's version includes in-frame clones alone and lacks a portion of them. The sample includes 80,000 to 90,000 clones, around 84% of them seen just once. The study sampled blood at baseline, cycle 4 day 1, and cycle 7 day 1. These data originate in a study of OX40 agonist ivuxolimab in advanced cancers. Whole-study context: Ivuxolimab, which patients received intravenously every 2 weeks, was dosed at 0.01 to 10 mg/kg. Study results and caveats: Dose levels from 0.1 to 3.0 mg/kg saw CD4+ and CD8+ blood T cells expand clonally by week 6.

The V gene end was trimmed by 0 bases and the J gene end by 7 bases; junction bases not matched to a gene: 16. In germline, CDR1 is LGHNA, CDR2 YSLEER. The CDR3 is 18 amino acids. The TCR originated in an adult with an advanced solid tumor such as melanoma, head and neck, liver or kidney cancer. The specimen was CD4+ or CD8+ T cells sorted from blood, collected in a trial of the OX40 agonist ivuxolimab. V gene TRBV4-3 combines with J gene TRBJ2-5; 8 nucleotides align to TRBD1. CDR3 sequence reads: CASSQDWTGPKLSGTQYF. CDR3 coding DNA: TGCGCCAGCAGCCAAGATTGGACAGGGCCGAAACTGAGTGGGACCCAGTACTTC.